These 5 T cell receptor beta chains originate from one sample sequenced in a study of blood T cell repertoires in COVID-19. Using immunoSEQ multiplex PCR, the repertoire was profiled, and TCRdb retains in-frame clones only, with some absent. This sample has 200,000 to 250,000 clones, with 80% to 90% found just once. Sequencing used PBMCs or T cells enriched from blood (not recorded which). All receptors come from a man aged 45 to 65 who had been exposed to COVID-19.

The genes are TRBV5-1 and TRBJ2-3; possibly TRBD2 for D (5 bases). Trimming stripped 4 bases from V and 0 bases from J, with 21 bases between. CDR1 and CDR2 from the germline V gene are SGHRS and YFSETQ. This CDR3 comprises 18 residues. CDR3 DNA sequence: TGCGCCAGCAGCCGGACTCCCCTCGGCGAACCGAGCACAGATACGCAGTATTTT. Translating gives CASSRTPLGEPSTDTQYF.

The count of this clone is one. This chain links TRBV28 with TRBJ1-2; TRBD1 matches at 7 bases. This CDR3 has 14 amino acids. V was pared by 3 bases and J by 4 bases, with 5 bases of the junction left unmatched. Germline V CDR1 and CDR2: MDHEN, SYDVKM. The CDR3 DNA is TGTGCCAGCAGTTTGGAGGGACAGTTCTATGGCTACACCTTC. This translates into CASSLEGQFYGYTF.

The rearrangement uses TRBV7-2 and TRBJ2-1; no clear D. CDR1 is SGHTA and CDR2 is FQGNSA in the germline V gene. CDR3 size: 13 residues. V dropped 4 bases and J dropped 4 bases, with 8 bases sitting between them. DNA for the CDR3: TGTGCCAGCAGCTCCACTGCTTACAATGAGCAGTTCTTC. Translation: CASSSTAYNEQFF.

To note about this clone: An end of the junction does not agree with germline; a read error may underlie this. The chain has TRBV28 and TRBJ1-2, with 7 bases aligning to TRBD1. The CDR3 totals 11 residues. The germline V gene has CDR1 MDHEN and CDR2 SYDVKM. CDR3 nucleotides: TGTGCCAGCAGCCTGACGACAGGGTATGCCTTC. This translates into CASSLTTGYAF.

The rearrangement uses TRBV21-1 and TRBJ2-7; the table calls TRBD1, which could not be checked here. TRBV21-1 is termed a pseudogene. The CDR3 consists of 16 residues. CDR3 nucleotides: TGTGCCAGCAGCAAAAGGAGAGGGCAGGGGGCGTTCGAGCAGTACGTC. Its translation: CASSKRRGQGAFEQYV.